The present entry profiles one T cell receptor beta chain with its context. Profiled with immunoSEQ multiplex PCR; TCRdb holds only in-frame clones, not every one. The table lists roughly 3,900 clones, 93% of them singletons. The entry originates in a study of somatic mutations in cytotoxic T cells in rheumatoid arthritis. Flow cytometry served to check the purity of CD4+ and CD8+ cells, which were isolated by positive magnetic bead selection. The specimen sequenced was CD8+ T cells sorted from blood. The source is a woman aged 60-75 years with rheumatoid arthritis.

The CDR3 DNA is TGTGCCAGCAGTGGGCCGGCGGACAATGAGCAGTTCTTC. It is translated as CASSGPADNEQFF. V is TRBV2 and J is TRBJ2-1, with no clear D. Germline lookup yields CDR1 SNHLY and CDR2 FYNNEI. This CDR3 spans 13 amino acids. The germline V and J ends were trimmed by 4 bases and 5 bases, with 9 bases remaining between them.